This T cell receptor (beta chain) was observed in a study of shared clonotypes between healthy human individuals. The CDR3 is made up of 15 amino acids. V lost 4 bases, J lost 5 bases, and 2 bases stayed unmatched. The germline CDR1 and CDR2 sequences are MNHEY and SMNVEV (reference sequence). Each cell subset's genomic DNA was divided evenly among several immunoSEQ plates. Data came from immunoSEQ multiplex PCR; TCRdb stores just in-frame clones and leaves some out. The repertoire holds a few hundred thousand clones, with approximately 71% as singletons. Specimen: PBMCs. The chain couples TRBV27 to TRBJ2-1, with TRBD2 matching 13 bases. The sequence derives from a woman in her thirties or forties in good health. Some clones in this sample may be carry-over from other donors' samples. The CDR3 coding sequence is TGTGCCAGCAGTTACGGGACTAGCGGGAACAATGAGCAGTTCTTC. Translating it yields CASSYGTSGNNEQFF.